The 16 T cell receptor beta chains reported below all come from one sample, sequenced in a study of tumor-infiltrating lymphocytes in primary liver carcinoma. In addition to blood RNA drawn from unsorted whole blood, germline DNA was extracted. Constant-region priming of around 530 ng total RNA yielded TCR beta cDNA. Slightly modified ARM-PCR with three nested multiplex PCR rounds yielded TCR beta libraries. Amplification in the first two PCR rounds was performed using TRBV1-TRBV30 forward primers and a C-beta reverse primer for 10 cycles each. TCRdb used MiXCR to reprocess the multiplex PCR reads, holding one entry per CDR3 protein. The sample lists 330,000 or so distinct CDR3 sequences, approximately 65% occurring once. The specimen sequenced was peripheral blood. The receptors were gathered from a middle-aged man with primary liver carcinoma and hepatitis B virus infection.

As concerns this clonotype: Being one base from a much bigger clone, this may be a read error. The gene calls are TRBV6-6 and TRBJ2-3, with D possibly being TRBD1 (6 bases). The CDR3 totals 17 residues. The germline CDR1 and CDR2 sequences are MNHNY and SVGAGI (reference sequence). Between the trimmed V and J ends, which lost 5 bases and 0 bases, there was a span of 18 bases. The CDR3 bases are TGTGCCAGCAGTAGGAGTACAGGGCAATTAAGCACAGATACGCAGTATTTT. This translates into CASSRSTGQLSTDTQYF.

On this clonotype: Without the conserved terminal phenylalanine or tryptophan, this CDR3 likely stems from a read error. The chain has TRBV29-1 and TRBJ2-4; maybe TRBD1 (5 bases). Trimming pared 5 bases from V and 0 bases from J, leaving 8 bases between. CDR3 size: 13 residues. Looked up from germline, CDR1 is SQVTM and CDR2 is ANQGSEA. The CDR3 here is CSVTTVAKNIQYL. The CDR3 nucleotides read TGCAGCGTTACGACAGTAGCCAAAAACATTCAGTACTTA.

The V call is TRBV6-2 or TRBV6-3, the J call TRBJ2-2; D is perhaps TRBD2 (5 bases). Germline V gene sequence: CDR1 MNHEY, CDR2 SVGEGT. V lost 4 bases, J lost 8 bases, and 32 bases lay in between. The CDR3 totals 20 residues. In DNA, the CDR3 is TGTGCCAGCAGTTGGACTCCGGGCGCGGCTAGAGGGTTGTCTGATGGGGAGCTGTTTTTT. Protein product: CASSWTPGAARGLSDGELFF.

The V and J genes are TRBV6-6 and TRBJ2-2, with D possibly called TRBD1 or TRBD2 (5 bases each). Trimming pared 6 bases from V and 0 bases from J, leaving 14 bases between. The CDR3 totals 16 residues. CDR1 and CDR2 from the germline V gene are MNHNY and SVGAGI (reference sequence). CDR3 in amino acids: CASRKLGTANTGELFF. The CDR3, as DNA: TGTGCCAGCAGGAAGCTTGGGACGGCGAACACCGGGGAGCTGTTTTTT.

About this clonotype itself: Germline is not matched at one junction end, which may reflect a read error. The chain uses TRBV5-8 and TRBJ2-5; D might be TRBD1 or TRBD2, each matching 5 bases. This CDR3 comprises 13 residues. The germline V gene has CDR1 SGHTS and CDR2 YDEGEE. The CDR3 loop reads CASSPGPGETQYF. In DNA form, the CDR3 reads TGTGCCAGCAGCCCGGGACCTGGAGAGACCCAATACTTC. Full variable domain (rest looked up from reference TRBV5-8 and TRBJ2-5): EAGVTQSPTHLIKTRGQQATLRCSPISGHTSVYWYQQALGLGLQFLLWYDEGEERNRGNFPPRFSGRQFPNYSSELNVNALELEDSALYLCASSPGPGETQYFGPGTRLLVL.

There are many counts of this clonotype. The chain uses TRBV5-4 and TRBJ2-7; 11 bases are shared with TRBD2. V lost 0 bases and J lost 7; bases outside the gene matches: 9. The CDR3 covers 16 residues. Germline V gene lookup returns CDR1 SGHNT and CDR2 YYREEE (reference sequence). This chain's CDR3 is CASSLVAGLADVEQYF. CDR3 DNA: TGTGCCAGCAGCTTGGTAGCGGGACTAGCGGACGTTGAGCAGTACTTC. Complete variable domain (other parts from reference TRBV5-4 and TRBJ2-7): ETGVTQSPTHLIKTRGQQVTLRCSSQSGHNTVSWYQQALGQGPQFIFQYYREEENGRGNFPPRFSGLQFPNYSSELNVNALELDDSALYLCASSLVAGLADVEQYFGPGTRLTVT.

Ten or more counts support this clonotype. J is TRBJ2-1 and V is TRBV14; TRBD2 might be the D (5 bases). Between the trimmed V and J ends, which lost 4 bases and 4 bases, there was a span of 14 bases. Germline loops: CDR1 SGHDN, CDR2 FVKESK. This CDR3 contains 15 residues. The CDR3 nucleotides are TGTGCCAGCAGCCGGAGCCGAGGGTTGTACAATGAGCAGTTCTTC. Encoded protein: CASSRSRGLYNEQFF.

Comment on this clonotype: It may be a read error: a sequence one base away is much more abundant. The CDR3 end shows no conserved phenylalanine or tryptophan, and so a read error is likely. This chain uses TRBV6-1 with TRBJ2-1, with a tentative D call TRBD2 (5 bases). V was trimmed by 4 bases and J by 4 bases, leaving 14 bases between them. CDR1 MNHNS and CDR2 SASEGT come from the germline V gene. CDR3 size: 15 residues. CDR3: CASSGATGWYNEQFI. The CDR3 DNA reads as TGTGCCAGCAGTGGGGCAACGGGATGGTACAATGAGCAGTTCATC.

The chain links TRBV11-2 to TRBJ2-3; D gene uncertain. This CDR3 is 11 amino acids long. Germline values: CDR1 SGHAT, CDR2 FQNNGV. CDR3 in DNA: TGTGTCGGCAGCCAGCAAGATACGCAGTATTTT. Translated: CVGSQQDTQYF.

The CDR3, as DNA: TGCGCCAGCAGCTTGTCCAGTAACACTGAAGCTTTCTTT. Translating it yields CASSLSSNTEAFF. This chain joins TRBV5-1 and TRBJ1-1; D remains unclear. The length of the CDR3 is 13 residues. Germline V lookup: CDR1 SGHRS, CDR2 YFSETQ. Trimming cost V 1 base and J 2 bases, with 6 bases left between them.

This clonotype turned up a few times. The CDR3, as DNA: TGTGCCAGCAGCTTCAGCAGGCAAGAGACCCAGTACTTC. Protein sequence: CASSFSRQETQYF. This sequence joins TRBV14 and TRBJ2-5; D gene unclear. Germline assignment: CDR1 SGHDN and CDR2 FVKESK. V gave up 5 bases and J gave up 2 bases, with 9 bases separating them. This CDR3 is built from 13 residues.

As for this clonotype: Because the CDR3 is missing its conserved closing phenylalanine or tryptophan, this is likely a read error. It is unclear where the CDR3 begins or ends on the DNA, so no DNA is shown, and the CDR3 is as TCRdb lists it. This sequence joins TRBV11-2 and TRBJ2-7; the D call of TRBD1 is as the table states it, not checked on the DNA. The CDR3 is 18 amino acids in total, end residues counted. Germline V gene data show CDR1 as SGHAT and CDR2 as FQNNGV. CDR3 region: CASSLQGGAIAPNGEQHY.

Of note for this clonotype: A junction end diverges from the germline sequence, so it may reflect a read error. The chain joins TRBV6-6 to TRBJ2-7, with D tentatively TRBD1 (8 bases). This CDR3 has 13 residues. Germline-derived CDR1 and CDR2 are MNHNY and SVGAGI (reference sequence). The CDR3 protein is CASSLDRDYEKYF. The CDR3 DNA sequence: TGTGCCAGCAGCTTGGACAGGGACTACGAGAAGTACTTC.

For this clonotype: This may come from a read error, since a much larger clone is one base off. This chain connects TRBV29-1 to TRBJ1-4; D might be TRBD1 (5 bases). Looked up from germline, CDR1 is SQVTM and CDR2 is ANQGSEA. The CDR3 has 14 amino acids. Trimming took off 5 bases at V and 7 bases at J, with 17 bases between the two ends. This CDR3 reads CSVNRGTAGEKLFF. CDR3 nucleotide sequence: TGCAGCGTTAACCGGGGGACTGCGGGTGAAAAACTGTTTTTT.

A remark on this clonotype: A much larger clone is a single base away; this may be a read error. Because the CDR3 is missing its conserved closing phenylalanine or tryptophan, this is likely a read error. The chain combines TRBV14 with TRBJ2-7, with D possibly TRBD1 on 6 matching bases. Looked up from germline, CDR1 is SGHDN and CDR2 is FVKESK. Trimming removed 0 bases at V and 7 bases at J, with 13 bases between. The CDR3 is 14 amino acids. The CDR3 spells CASSQDITGHEQYS. The CDR3 coding sequence is TGTGCCAGCAGCCAAGATATAACAGGGCATGAGCAGTACTCC.

The chain has TRBV11-1 and TRBJ2-7; D is uncertain. Trimming took off 6 bases at V and 4 bases at J, with 13 bases between the two ends. Per germline, CDR1 SGHAT and CDR2 FQDESV (reference sequence). The CDR3 length is 13 residues. The CDR3 spells CASRRGPLYEQYF. The CDR3 nucleotides read TGTGCCAGCAGACGAGGACCGCTATACGAGCAGTACTTC.